These 28 T cell receptor beta chains were sequenced from one sample in a study of OX40 agonist ivuxolimab in advanced cancers. The method was immunoSEQ multiplex PCR; TCRdb's version includes in-frame clones alone and lacks a portion of them. Of roughly 61,000 clones in the sample, approximately 88% were seen once. Material: CD4+ or CD8+ T cells sorted from blood, obtained in a trial of the OX40 agonist ivuxolimab. All receptors come from an adult with an advanced solid tumor such as melanoma, head and neck, liver or kidney cancer.

The V gene is TRBV10-3, the J gene TRBJ2-2; no clear D. Trimming took 6 bases from V and 6 from J, leaving 11 bases between them. The CDR3 runs 13 residues. CDR1 ENHRY and CDR2 SYGVKD come from the germline V gene. CDR3: CAIRETEAGELFF. CDR3 sequence (DNA): TGTGCCATCAGAGAAACAGAAGCCGGGGAGCTGTTTTTT.

The genes are TRBV25-1 and TRBJ1-2; 7 nucleotides align to TRBD1. Germline V gives CDR1 MGHDK, CDR2 SYGVNS. The V gene end was trimmed by 8 bases and the J gene end by 2 bases; junction bases not matched to a gene: 2. The CDR3 consists of 12 residues. CDR3 coding DNA: TGTGCCAGCGGGGACAGAAACTATGGCTACACCTTC. It yields the protein CASGDRNYGYTF.

The chain employs TRBV2 and TRBJ1-4; maybe TRBD1 (6 bases). Germline assignment: CDR1 SNHLY and CDR2 FYNNEI. The V end was cut by 4 bases, the J end by 0 bases, with 6 bases between. This CDR3 is built from 14 residues. The CDR3 here is CASSGTATNEKLFF. DNA for the CDR3: TGTGCCAGCAGTGGGACAGCAACTAATGAAAAACTGTTTTTT. The full variable domain, rest sourced from reference TRBV2 and TRBJ1-4, is EPEVTQTPSHQVTQMGQEVILRCVPISNHLYFYWYRQILGQKVEFLVSFYNNEISEKSEIFDDQFSVERPDGSNFTLKIRSTKLEDSAMYFCASSGTATNEKLFFGSGTQLSVL.

The rearrangement links TRBV25-1 to TRBJ2-7; D may correspond to TRBD1 or TRBD2 (6 bases each). The V end was cut by 1 base, the J end by 6 bases, with 13 bases between. Per germline, CDR1 MGHDK and CDR2 SYGVNS. CDR3 length: 14 amino acids. The chain's CDR3 is CASSEWPGATEQYF. The CDR3 DNA follows: TGTGCCAGCAGTGAATGGCCGGGGGCGACCGAGCAGTACTTC.

The chain uses TRBV30 and TRBJ2-1; TRBD2 matches 7 bases. This CDR3 contains 13 residues. Trimming removed 3 bases from V and 9 bases from J; junction bases left unmatched: 8. Germline CDR1 is GTSNPN and CDR2 is SVGIG (reference sequence). The chain's CDR3 is CAWSPGGGREQFF. The CDR3 DNA reads TGTGCCTGGAGCCCGGGCGGGGGACGTGAGCAGTTCTTC. Complete variable domain (other parts from reference TRBV30 and TRBJ2-1): SQTIHQWPATLVQPVGSPLSLECTVEGTSNPNLYWYRQAAGRGLQLLFYSVGIGQISSEVPQNLSASRPQDRQFILSSKKLLLSDSGFYLCAWSPGGGREQFFGPGTRLTVL.

The chain joins TRBV6-6 to TRBJ2-1; D is possibly TRBD2 (5 bases). The V end lost 5 bases, the J end lost 0 bases, and 11 bases lay between the germline ends. This CDR3 region has 15 residues. Per germline, CDR1 MNHNY and CDR2 SVGAGI (reference sequence). CDR3: CASSRTASSYNEQFF. The CDR3 nucleotides are TGTGCCAGCAGTAGGACTGCAAGCTCCTACAATGAGCAGTTCTTC.

The rearrangement uses TRBV9 and TRBJ2-7, with 10 bases aligning to TRBD2. The CDR3 is made up of 14 amino acids. Trimming took 3 bases from V and 3 from J; bases not matched to a gene: 3. Per the germline V gene, CDR1 is SGDLS and CDR2 is YYNGEE. The CDR3 loop reads CASSEASGGYEQYF. CDR3 DNA: TGTGCCAGCAGCGAGGCTAGCGGGGGCTACGAGCAGTACTTC.

This clone has a single count. This chain connects TRBV5-1 to TRBJ2-1; D gene ambiguous. The CDR3 runs 13 residues. The germline gives CDR1 SGHRS, CDR2 YFSETQ. Trimming pared 0 bases from V and 4 bases from J, leaving 5 bases between. The CDR3 DNA is TGCGCCAGCAGCTTGGACGGGTACAATGAGCAGTTCTTC. Its protein is CASSLDGYNEQFF. The full variable domain, with the rest looked up from reference TRBV5-1 and TRBJ2-1, is KAGVTQTPRYLIKTRGQQVTLSCSPISGHRSVSWYQQTPGQGLQFLFEYFSETQRNKGNFPGRFSGRQFSNSRSEMNVSTLELGDSALYLCASSLDGYNEQFFGPGTRLTVL.

This chain links TRBV29-1 with TRBJ2-7; D call uncertain. This CDR3 has 12 amino acids. Deletions cut 6 bases from V and 0 bases from J, with 9 bases between. The germline V gene has CDR1 SQVTM and CDR2 ANQGSEA. CDR3 sequence reads: CSVLTDSYEQYF. CDR3 nucleotide sequence: TGCAGCGTCCTGACGGACTCCTACGAGCAGTACTTC.

V usage is TRBV23-1 and J usage is TRBJ2-3, with 11 bases identical to TRBD1. TRBV23-1 is marked as an open reading frame, function uncertain. The CDR3 runs to 20 residues. Germline trimming cut 3 bases from V and 2 bases from J; bases unmatched to any gene: 16. CDR3 sequence: CASSHPDRGQLALNTDTQYF. The DNA for the CDR3 is TGCGCCAGCAGTCATCCGGACAGGGGGCAACTAGCGCTCAACACAGATACGCAGTATTTT.

The V call is TRBV5-4, the J call TRBJ2-7; D is perhaps TRBD1 (6 bases). V was cut by 5 bases and J by 0 bases, with 18 bases left in between. Germline CDR1 SGHNT, CDR2 YYREEE (reference sequence). The CDR3 spans 16 residues. The CDR3 region is CASSPARGSLSYEQYF. In nucleotides, the CDR3 is TGTGCCAGCAGTCCGGCCAGGGGCTCCCTCTCCTACGAGCAGTACTTC.

The chain is built from TRBV6-4 and TRBJ1-1; D not resolved. Trimming stripped 3 bases from V and 5 bases from J, with 10 bases between. CDR3 size: 13 residues. CDR1 and CDR2 (germline): MRHNA, SNTAGT. The DNA of the CDR3 is TGTGCCAGCAGTGAGAGGTACGGGACTGAAGCTTTCTTT. Protein product: CASSERYGTEAFF.

The J gene is TRBJ2-2, the V gene TRBV7-2, with a weak D call TRBD1 (6 bases). V was cut by 5 bases and J by 5 bases, with 15 bases left in between. Germline V gives CDR1 SGHTA, CDR2 FQGNSA. The CDR3 runs 15 residues. The chain's CDR3 is CASSPQTGFTGELFF. CDR3 DNA: TGTGCCAGCAGCCCACAGACAGGTTTTACCGGGGAGCTGTTTTTT.

This chain uses TRBV19 with TRBJ1-3; the D gene is possibly TRBD1 (5 bases). The CDR3 runs 13 residues. The germline V gene encodes CDR1 LNHDA and CDR2 SQIVND (reference sequence). V was clipped by 6 bases and J by 1 base, with 7 bases between them. CDR3 protein: CASRRGSGNTIYF. CDR3 bases: TGTGCCAGTAGGCGGGGGTCTGGAAACACCATATATTTT.

The J gene is TRBJ1-5, the V gene TRBV6-1, with D possibly being TRBD1 (5 bases). The CDR3 covers 15 residues. The V end lost 4 bases, the J end lost 4 bases, and 14 bases lay between the germline ends. Germline lookup yields CDR1 MNHNS and CDR2 SASEGT. The CDR3 DNA reads as TGTGCCAGCAGTGTGTCCCGGGACCTAAATCAGCCCCAGCATTTT. Translating it yields CASSVSRDLNQPQHF.

The V gene is TRBV5-4, the J gene TRBJ2-7; 10 bases agree with TRBD1. Germline CDR1 and CDR2: SGHNT and YYREEE (reference sequence). V gave up 4 bases and J gave up 5 bases; unmatched junction bases: 6. CDR3 length: 14 amino acids. The CDR3 sequence is CASSLGQGVDEQYF. DNA of the CDR3: TGTGCCAGCAGCCTAGGACAGGGGGTAGACGAGCAGTACTTC.

The chain employs TRBV10-3 and TRBJ2-1, with TRBD2 matching over 10 bases. Germline trimming cut 3 bases from V and 14 bases from J; bases unmatched to any gene: 7. Germline lookup yields CDR1 ENHRY and CDR2 SYGVKD. CDR3 length equals 13 residues. The CDR3 is CAISDVLAGREFF. CDR3 DNA: TGTGCCATCAGTGACGTACTAGCGGGAAGGGAGTTCTTC.

This sequence joins TRBV4-2 and TRBJ1-2; D is perhaps TRBD1 (5 bases). Trimming left V 0 bases short and J 4 bases short, with 15 bases between. CDR3 length: 16 residues. Per germline, CDR1 LGHNA and CDR2 YNFKEQ. The CDR3 spells CASSQDMRQKIYGYTF. The CDR3 DNA follows: TGTGCCAGCAGCCAAGATATGAGACAGAAGATCTATGGCTACACCTTC.

The CDR3 DNA reads TGCGCCAGCAGCTCAACCGGGACAGGGGATACTGAAGCTTTCTTT. As protein: CASSSTGTGDTEAFF. The chain employs TRBV5-1 and TRBJ1-1; TRBD1 agrees at 10 bases. This CDR3 comprises 15 residues. V trimming: 3 bases; J trimming: 5 bases; junction bases outside the gene matches: 7. Germline lookup yields CDR1 SGHRS and CDR2 YFSETQ.

The table lists this clone with a few counts. V usage is TRBV6-1 and J usage is TRBJ1-1; possible D gene TRBD1, 5 bases. CDR1 MNHNS and CDR2 SASEGT come from the germline V gene. The CDR3 is 16 residues long. The V and J ends lost 3 bases and 0 bases respectively, with 14 bases between them. The CDR3: CASSDFGWGMNTEAFF. DNA of the CDR3: TGTGCCAGCAGTGATTTCGGTTGGGGGATGAACACTGAAGCTTTCTTT.

In DNA form, the CDR3 reads TGTGCCAGCAGCTTACGCCGGAGAATGGAGACCCAGTACTTC. It encodes CASSLRRRMETQYF. V is TRBV7-6 and J is TRBJ2-5; D is uncertain. This CDR3 region has 14 residues. The ends were cut back, 2 bases at V and 5 bases at J, with 12 bases in the middle. The V gene's germline CDR1 is SGHVS and CDR2 FNYEAQ.

The table lists this clone with a few counts. The J gene is TRBJ1-2, the V gene TRBV19, with TRBD1 as a possible D gene (5 bases). Germline V gives CDR1 LNHDA, CDR2 SQIVND (reference sequence). Trimming cost V 5 bases and J 2 bases, with 18 bases left between them. The CDR3 is 16 amino acids. Here the CDR3 reads CASSRSWGPLNYGYTF. The CDR3 bases are TGTGCCAGTAGTCGATCATGGGGACCTTTAAACTATGGCTACACCTTC.

This clone was detected only a few times. This chain uses TRBV6-5 with TRBJ2-5, with 8 bases that match TRBD1. The CDR3 loop spans 14 amino acids. Germline-derived CDR1 and CDR2 are MNHEY and SVGAGI. V lost 4 bases and J lost 3; bases outside the gene matches: 4. The CDR3 DNA follows: TGTGCCAGCAGTTTAGTGACAGGGGAAGAGACCCAGTACTTC. Amino acid sequence: CASSLVTGEETQYF.

The chain carries TRBV4-2 and TRBJ2-1; TRBD2 agrees at 7 bases. CDR3 size: 15 residues. V was pared by 3 bases and J by 7 bases, with 9 bases of the junction left unmatched. Germline lookup yields CDR1 LGHNA and CDR2 YNFKEQ. The CDR3 protein is CASSQTGTGGNEQFF. DNA of the CDR3: TGTGCCAGCAGCCAGACGGGAACCGGGGGGAATGAGCAGTTCTTC.

V is TRBV6-1 and J is TRBJ2-2, with no clear D. V gave up 8 bases and J gave up 4 bases, with 14 bases separating them. CDR1 and CDR2 (germline): MNHNS, SASEGT. This CDR3 contains 14 residues. CDR3 residues: CASLLGQATGELFF. The CDR3 DNA is TGTGCCAGCCTGTTAGGTCAGGCCACCGGGGAGCTGTTTTTT.

V gene TRBV5-1 combines with J gene TRBJ1-2; TRBD1 agrees at 9 bases. With 0 bases clipped from V and 2 bases from J, the junction kept 2 bases outside the gene matches. The V gene's germline CDR1 is SGHRS and CDR2 YFSETQ. This CDR3 spans 15 amino acids. CDR3: CASSLEGQGNYGYTF. Here the CDR3 DNA reads TGCGCCAGCAGCTTGGAGGGACAGGGAAACTATGGCTACACCTTC.

This sequence joins TRBV9 and TRBJ1-3; D unresolved. The V gene lost 0 bases and the J gene lost 0 bases, with 10 bases spanning the gap. Germline CDR1 reads SGDLS; CDR2 reads YYNGEE. The CDR3 has 16 amino acids. The CDR3 spells CASSVGVGSSGNTIYF. In DNA form, the CDR3 reads TGTGCCAGCAGCGTAGGGGTCGGAAGCTCTGGAAACACCATATATTTT.

The chain has TRBV5-6 and TRBJ1-2; D remains ambiguous. Trimming left V 3 bases short and J 6 bases short, with 12 bases between. The CDR3 runs to 13 residues. The germline gives CDR1 SGHDT, CDR2 YYEEEE. The CDR3 DNA sequence: TGTGCCAGCAGCTCCCCGGTAGGCGATGGCTACACCTTC. Translation gives CASSSPVGDGYTF. The full variable domain, rest sourced from reference TRBV5-6 and TRBJ1-2, is DAGVTQSPTHLIKTRGQQVTLRCSPKSGHDTVSWYQQALGQGPQFIFQYYEEEERQRGNFPDRFSGHQFPNYSSELNVNALLLGDSALYLCASSSPVGDGYTFGSGTRLTVV.